This TCR beta chain was recovered during a study of cytomegalovirus exposure and HLA in healthy donors. Study-wide findings and caveats: The study put about 180 TCR beta chains on its list as cytomegalovirus-associated. As immune exposure information, only CMV serostatus was available. In a later analysis, TCR association rates varied by HLA locus: DRB1 most, HLA-C fewest. Reported performance of the classifier showed diagnosis of cytomegalovirus status with high specificity and sensitivity.

For this clone: Antigen specificity is unknown.

Use of 60 Vbeta and 13 Jbeta primers characterized the PCR. The protocol was immunoSEQ multiplex PCR, while the TCRdb copy is restricted to in-frame clones and leaves out a portion. This sample contains about 83,000 clones. Germline-derived CDR1 and CDR2 are MNHNY and SVGAGI (reference sequence). This CDR3 is 15 amino acids long. V lost 4 bases and J lost 3; bases outside the gene matches: 6. The source material was PBMCs. The sequence was collected from a man aged 18 to 30 in good health and CMV-seropositive. This chain joins TRBV6-6 and TRBJ2-3; the match to TRBD2 covers 8 bases. CDR3 nucleotides: TGTGCCAGCAGTTTCCGGGCGGGAGGAACAGATACGCAGTATTTT. Its protein product is CASSFRAGGTDTQYF.